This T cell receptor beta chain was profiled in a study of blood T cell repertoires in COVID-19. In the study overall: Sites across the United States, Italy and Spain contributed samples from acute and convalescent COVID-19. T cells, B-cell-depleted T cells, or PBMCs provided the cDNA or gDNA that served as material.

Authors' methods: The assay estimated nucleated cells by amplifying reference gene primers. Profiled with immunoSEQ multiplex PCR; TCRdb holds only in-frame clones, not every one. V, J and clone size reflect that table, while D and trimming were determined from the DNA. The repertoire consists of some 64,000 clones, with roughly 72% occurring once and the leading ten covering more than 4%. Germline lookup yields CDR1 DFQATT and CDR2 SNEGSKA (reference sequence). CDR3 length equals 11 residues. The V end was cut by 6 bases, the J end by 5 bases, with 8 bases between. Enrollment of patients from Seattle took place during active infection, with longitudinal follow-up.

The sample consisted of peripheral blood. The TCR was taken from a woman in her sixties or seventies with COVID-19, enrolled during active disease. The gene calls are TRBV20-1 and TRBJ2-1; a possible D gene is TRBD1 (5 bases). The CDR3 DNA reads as TGCAGTGCCTGGGGCAACAATGAGCAGTTCTTC. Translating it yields CSAWGNNEQFF.